This TCR beta chain originates from a study of cytomegalovirus exposure and HLA in healthy donors. Regarding this clone: The antigen remains undetermined. A read error is possible here, since a much larger clone lies one base away.

The CDR3 is made up of 16 amino acids. Germline V CDR1 and CDR2: LNHDA, SQIVND (reference sequence). Method: immunoSEQ multiplex PCR; TCRdb's copy keeps in-frame clones and lacks some. The table shows fewer than 200,000 clones, with approximately 86% occurring only once. Points from the study as a whole: Associated with cytomegalovirus, according to the listing, were some 150 TCR beta chains. Whilst most TCR sequences proved rare, a subset of public TCRs occurred across many donors. In vitro work confirmed that three CMV-associated chains recognize CMV antigens. Cytomegalovirus status, reportedly, was diagnosed with high specificity and sensitivity by the classifier.

The chain links TRBV19 to TRBJ2-5, with TRBD1 identical over 9 bases. This TCR came from a man younger than 35 in good health and CMV-seropositive. The sequenced sample was PBMCs. CDR3 protein: CVSSHRKQGAVETQYF. CDR3 DNA sequence: TGTGTCAGTAGCCACAGAAAACAGGGGGCTGTCGAGACCCAGTACTTC.